This T cell receptor (beta chain) was captured in a study of shared clonotypes between healthy human individuals. This clone was counted once. The repertoire was sequenced with immunoSEQ multiplex PCR; TCRdb's copy has only in-frame clones and lacks some. The table lists some 1.5 million clones, roughly 96% of them singletons. CDR1 is SGHTA and CDR2 is FQGNSA in the germline V gene. The CDR3 runs to 17 residues. The junction had 12 bases not matched to a gene; V was cut back by 5 bases and J by 6 bases. V gene TRBV7-2 combines with J gene TRBJ2-7, with 14 bases aligning to TRBD2. This clonotype originated in a man aged 30-40 years in good health. The specimen was naive CD4+ T cells sorted from blood. Subset noted: CD45RA+ positively selected. The CDR3 sequence: CASSQPKGLAGVGEQYF. The CDR3 DNA reads TGTGCCAGCAGCCAACCAAAGGGACTAGCGGGAGTGGGCGAGCAGTACTTC.